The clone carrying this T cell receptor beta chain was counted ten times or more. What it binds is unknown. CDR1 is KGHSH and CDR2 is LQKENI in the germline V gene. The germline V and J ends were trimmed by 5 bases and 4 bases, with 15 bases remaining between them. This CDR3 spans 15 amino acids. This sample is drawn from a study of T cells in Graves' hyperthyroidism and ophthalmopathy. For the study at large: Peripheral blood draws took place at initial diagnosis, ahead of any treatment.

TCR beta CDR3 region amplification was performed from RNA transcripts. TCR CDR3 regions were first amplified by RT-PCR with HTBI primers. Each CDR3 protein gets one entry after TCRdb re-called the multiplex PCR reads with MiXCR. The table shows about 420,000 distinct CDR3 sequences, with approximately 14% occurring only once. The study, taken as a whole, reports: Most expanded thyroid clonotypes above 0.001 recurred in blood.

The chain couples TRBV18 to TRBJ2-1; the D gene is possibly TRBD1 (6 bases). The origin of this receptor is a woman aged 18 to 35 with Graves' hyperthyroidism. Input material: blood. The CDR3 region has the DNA TGTGCCAGCTCATCTTTGGTACAGGGTTACAATGAGCAGTTCTTC. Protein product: CASSSLVQGYNEQFF.